A single sample is the source of the 20 T cell receptor beta chains below, sequenced in a study of identifying expanded T cells in peripheral blood. Repertoires were generated with immunoSEQ multiplex PCR, while TCRdb's copy carries only in-frame clones and drops some. The sample carries 95,000 to 100,000 clones, approximately 88% recorded once. The material sequenced was blood. Every receptor here comes from a person aged 18-70 years in good health.

V usage is TRBV7-9 and J usage is TRBJ2-2; maybe TRBD1 (6 bases). The CDR3 is made up of 14 amino acids. CDR1 is SEHNR and CDR2 is FQNEAQ in the germline V gene (reference sequence). V lost 2 bases and J 5 bases, leaving 9 bases between the germline ends. CDR3 sequence reads: CASSLPTGTGELFF. The CDR3 DNA follows: TGTGCCAGCAGCTTACCGACAGGTACCGGGGAGCTGTTTTTT.

V usage is TRBV15 and J usage is TRBJ2-4; 9 bases are a match to TRBD1. CDR3 length: 14 residues. Germline V gives CDR1 LNHNV, CDR2 YYDKDF (reference sequence). V gave up 5 bases and J gave up 8 bases; unmatched junction bases: 7. The CDR3 DNA reads TGTGCCACCAGCGACAGACAGGGGGATGACATTCAGTACTTC. Translation: CATSDRQGDDIQYF.

V usage is TRBV27 and J usage is TRBJ1-2, with 9 bases lining up with TRBD1. This CDR3 region has 15 residues. The V and J ends lost 8 bases and 7 bases, in that order; junction bases with no gene match: 14. Germline V gives CDR1 MNHEY, CDR2 SMNVEV (reference sequence). CDR3 residues: CASDRTGESFGGYTF. CDR3 nucleotide sequence: TGTGCCAGCGATAGGACAGGGGAAAGTTTTGGTGGCTACACCTTC.

The V and J genes are TRBV6-5 and TRBJ2-7; TRBD1 agrees at 8 bases. J lost 7 bases, V lost 5 bases, and 7 bases had no gene match. This CDR3 has 13 residues. Germline V lookup: CDR1 MNHEY, CDR2 SVGAGI. The DNA for the CDR3 is TGTGCCAGCAGTCCCTGGACAGGGTGGGAGCAGTACTTC. It is translated as CASSPWTGWEQYF.

The chain carries TRBV6-4 and TRBJ1-1; D may be TRBD1 (6 bases). This CDR3 comprises 14 residues. Germline CDR1 is MRHNA and CDR2 is SNTAGT. The ends were cut back, 6 bases at V and 1 base at J, with 12 bases in the middle. The CDR3 region has the DNA TGTGCCAGCAGATCAGACAGGACGAACACTGAAGCTTTCTTT. Amino acid sequence: CASRSDRTNTEAFF.

The chain is built from TRBV7-9 and TRBJ2-1, with no clear D. In germline, CDR1 is SEHNR, CDR2 FQNEAQ (reference sequence). The length of the CDR3 is 12 residues. V was cut by 5 bases and J by 9 bases, with 11 bases left in between. The CDR3 nucleotides are TGTGCCAGCAGCACGAACCCCAGTGAGCAGTTCTTC. It codes for CASSTNPSEQFF. Based on the CDR3 plus reference TRBV7-9 and TRBJ2-1, the full variable domain is DTGVSQNPRHKITKRGQNVTFRCDPISEHNRLYWYRQTLGQGPEFLTYFQNEAQLEKSRLLSDRFSAERPKGSFSTLEIQRTEQGDSAMYLCASSTNPSEQFFGPGTRLTVL.

The rearrangement links TRBV30 to TRBJ2-1; D not certain. The CDR3 totals 12 residues. The germline V gene has CDR1 GTSNPN and CDR2 SVGIG (reference sequence). The germline V and J ends were trimmed by 5 bases and 2 bases, with 7 bases remaining between them. This CDR3 reads CAWAGTYNEQFF. CDR3 DNA sequence: TGTGCCTGGGCCGGCACCTACAATGAGCAGTTCTTC.

The chain has TRBV19 and TRBJ1-1; 7 nucleotides line up with TRBD1. The CDR3 is 13 amino acids. Per germline, CDR1 LNHDA and CDR2 SQIVND (reference sequence). V was clipped by 3 bases and J by 7 bases; unmatched bases: 5. The CDR3 DNA reads as TGTGCCAGTAGTATGGGGTGGACAGGTGAAGCTTTCTTT. Its translation is CASSMGWTGEAFF.

This clone came up a few times. The chain links TRBV7-2 to TRBJ1-1; D gene unclear. Trimming removed 2 bases from V and 1 base from J, with 11 bases in between. In germline, CDR1 is SGHTA, CDR2 FQGNSA. The CDR3 totals 15 residues. The CDR3 loop reads CASSLISGPNTEAFF. The CDR3, as DNA: TGTGCCAGCAGCTTAATCTCCGGACCGAACACTGAAGCTTTCTTT.

The chain has TRBV6-5 and TRBJ1-5; D might be TRBD1 (5 bases). Trimming left V 5 bases short and J 9 bases short, with 20 bases between. The CDR3 extends over 15 amino acids. Germline lookup yields CDR1 MNHEY and CDR2 SVGAGI. The CDR3 sequence is CASSPGTKPSVPQHF. The CDR3 DNA reads TGTGCCAGCAGTCCAGGGACTAAGCCGAGTGTGCCCCAGCATTTT.

V is TRBV30 and J is TRBJ1-4; TRBD1 agrees at 7 bases. Germline CDR1 GTSNPN, CDR2 SVGIG (reference sequence). V was clipped by 1 base and J by 3 bases; unmatched bases: 2. The CDR3 is 14 amino acids. The CDR3 region has the DNA TGTGCCTGGAGTGCCGGGACAGCTAATGAAAAACTGTTTTTT. Its translation: CAWSAGTANEKLFF.

This clone was recorded only once. V and J are TRBV5-1 and TRBJ1-3, with 7 bases identical to TRBD1. Germline V gene lookup returns CDR1 SGHRS and CDR2 YFSETQ. The CDR3 has 15 amino acids. The ends lost 0 bases at V and 4 bases at J; junction bases unmatched: 4. This CDR3 is CASSLEGAAGNTIYF. The CDR3 DNA sequence: TGCGCCAGCAGCTTGGAGGGGGCTGCGGGAAACACCATATATTTT.

This chain uses TRBV19 with TRBJ1-5; D possibly corresponds to TRBD1 (5 bases). CDR3 length: 17 residues. Germline CDR1 is LNHDA and CDR2 is SQIVND (reference sequence). With 7 bases removed from V and 1 base from J, the gap between germline ends came to 20 bases. In DNA, the CDR3 is TGTGCCAGTATCACCAATTCGGGACGGATAAGCAATCAGCCCCAGCATTTT. Its protein product is CASITNSGRISNQPQHF.

The V and J genes are TRBV7-2 and TRBJ2-1; D not certain. V lost 4 bases and J lost 3, with 19 bases in between. The CDR3 contains 17 residues. Looked up from germline, CDR1 is SGHTA and CDR2 is FQGNSA. This CDR3 reads CASSSRVGMHDYNEQFF. CDR3 nucleotide sequence: TGTGCCAGCAGCTCACGGGTGGGGATGCACGACTACAATGAGCAGTTCTTC.

V gene TRBV19 combines with J gene TRBJ2-1, with 7 bases aligning to TRBD1. J gave up 3 bases and V 3 bases, and 2 bases lay outside the gene matches. CDR1 is LNHDA and CDR2 is SQIVND in the germline V gene (reference sequence). This CDR3 region has 14 residues. CDR3 protein: CASSIWTGYNEQFF. The CDR3 bases are TGTGCCAGTAGTATCTGGACAGGCTACAATGAGCAGTTCTTC.

The chain combines TRBV7-2 with TRBJ1-6; possible D gene TRBD1, 6 bases. The CDR3 length is 16 residues. The ends were cut back, 4 bases at V and 7 bases at J, with 17 bases in the middle. CDR1 and CDR2 from the germline V gene are SGHTA and FQGNSA. CDR3 sequence reads: CASSSQGRGTNSPLHF. For the CDR3, the DNA is TGTGCCAGCAGCTCCCAAGGGAGGGGGACAAATTCACCCCTCCACTTT.

The rearrangement joins TRBV11-2 to TRBJ2-3; no firm D call. The CDR3 is 12 residues long. In germline, CDR1 is SGHAT, CDR2 FQNNGV. Trimming pared 1 base from V and 1 base from J, leaving 0 bases between. This chain's CDR3 is CASSLGTDTQYF. The DNA of the CDR3 is TGTGCCAGCAGCTTAGGCACAGATACGCAGTATTTT.

V and J are TRBV6-5 and TRBJ1-2; no firm D call. Germline loops: CDR1 MNHEY, CDR2 SVGAGI. The CDR3 extends over 13 amino acids. The V end lost 4 bases, the J end lost 3 bases, and 9 bases lay between the germline ends. The CDR3 DNA follows: TGTGCCAGCAGTTTCGACGGAGACTATGGCTACACCTTC. Translating gives CASSFDGDYGYTF.

V usage is TRBV19 and J usage is TRBJ1-5, with 7 bases aligning to TRBD1. V lost 3 bases, J lost 6 bases, and 8 bases stayed unmatched. The CDR3 covers 15 residues. Germline assignment: CDR1 LNHDA and CDR2 SQIVND (reference sequence). The CDR3 is CASSIKQGTSQPQHF. The CDR3 coding sequence is TGTGCCAGTAGTATTAAACAGGGGACAAGTCAGCCCCAGCATTTT. The full variable domain, in which reference TRBV19 and TRBJ1-5 provide the parts outside the CDR3, is DGGITQSPKYLFRKEGQNVTLSCEQNLNHDAMYWYRQDPGQGLRLIYYSQIVNDFQKGDIAEGYSVSREKKESFPLTVTSAQKNPTAFYLCASSIKQGTSQPQHFGDGTRLSIL.

This clone turned up a few times. CDR3 DNA sequence: TGCGCCAGCAGCCAAGTCGTGGGAACAGATACGCAGTATTTT. It yields the protein CASSQVVGTDTQYF. The rearrangement uses TRBV4-3 and TRBJ2-3, with D uncertain. V gave up 1 base and J gave up 3 bases, with 8 bases separating them. CDR1 and CDR2 (germline): LGHNA, YSLEER. The CDR3 runs to 14 residues.